Described below is a single TCR beta chain sequence and its context. These data originate in a study of blood T cell repertoires in COVID-19. Generated by immunoSEQ multiplex PCR, the TCRdb table keeps only in-frame clones and is missing some. Of some 190,000 clones in the sample, nearly 80% are singletons; the top ten hold around 14%. Membership in each cohort depended on participant-reported clinical history. Sequenced: PBMCs or T cells enriched from blood (not recorded which). The receptor's source is a man aged 55-75 years who had been exposed to COVID-19.

The CDR3 DNA reads TGTGCCAGCAGCTTGGAGGTGTCGGCGGGAGTGAGCACAGATACGCAGTATTTT. Amino acids: CASSLEVSAGVSTDTQYF. The chain is built from TRBV5-5 and TRBJ2-3; TRBD2 matches 7 bases. Trimming took 0 bases from V and 0 from J; bases not matched to a gene: 10. CDR1 is SGHKS and CDR2 is YYEKEE in the germline V gene (reference sequence). The CDR3 runs to 18 residues.